The clone carrying this T cell receptor (beta chain) came up a few times. There were TCR beta CDR3 regions amplified from RNA transcripts. Using the HTBI primer set, a first-round RT-PCR was run on the TCR CDR3. TCRdb re-derived calls from the multiplex PCR reads in MiXCR, one entry per CDR3 protein. The table has about 250,000 distinct CDR3 sequences, nearly 15% seen once; the top ten hold 30% to 35%. The data were obtained in a study of T cells in Graves' hyperthyroidism and ophthalmopathy. Per germline, CDR1 SGHDT and CDR2 YYEEEE. The CDR3 has 11 residues. The germline V and J ends were trimmed by 2 bases and 7 bases, with 3 bases remaining between them.

The rearrangement links TRBV5-6 to TRBJ2-2; unclear D gene. Sequencing used blood. This clonotype was obtained from a woman between 45 and 60 years old with Graves' hyperthyroidism that later progressed to Graves' ophthalmopathy. The CDR3 sequence: CASSFVGELFF. The CDR3 DNA reads TGTGCCAGCAGCTTTGTCGGGGAGCTGTTTTTT. Based on the CDR3 plus reference TRBV5-6 and TRBJ2-2, the full variable domain is DAGVTQSPTHLIKTRGQQVTLRCSPKSGHDTVSWYQQALGQGPQFIFQYYEEEERQRGNFPDRFSGHQFPNYSSELNVNALLLGDSALYLCASSFVGELFFGEGSRLTVL.